This passage covers 9 T cell receptor beta chains from one sample sequenced in a study of blood T cell repertoires in COVID-19. This table comes from immunoSEQ multiplex PCR, and its TCRdb copy is limited to in-frame clones, with some not included. The sample shows 75,000 or so clones, roughly 80% of them seen only once. The sequencing input was peripheral blood. These receptors were collected from a woman of 80 years or more with acute or convalescent COVID-19.

The CDR3 reads CASSLVGEAYNEQFF. CDR3 nucleotide sequence: TGCGCCAGCAGCTTGGTCGGGGAGGCCTACAATGAGCAGTTCTTC. V gene TRBV5-1 combines with J gene TRBJ2-1; D is perhaps TRBD2 (6 bases). Trimming cost V 0 bases and J 2 bases, with 9 bases left between them. The CDR3 loop spans 15 amino acids. Per the germline V gene, CDR1 is SGHRS and CDR2 is YFSETQ.

This clone showed up just a few times. The gene calls are TRBV2 and TRBJ2-1, with 14 bases aligning to TRBD2. This CDR3 has 15 residues. Germline CDR1 reads SNHLY; CDR2 reads FYNNEI. This CDR3 is CASVGTSGSLAEQFF. CDR3 nucleotides: TGTGCGTCCGTCGGGACTAGCGGGAGCCTGGCCGAGCAGTTCTTC.

The V and J genes are TRBV5-1 and TRBJ1-6; a weak D match, TRBD1 (5 bases). The CDR3 contains 15 residues. CDR1 SGHRS and CDR2 YFSETQ come from the germline V gene. The germline V and J ends were trimmed by 5 bases and 0 bases, with 9 bases remaining between them. The DNA of the CDR3 is TGCGCCAGCAGACTGACAGACTCCTATAATTCACCCCTCCACTTT. As protein: CASRLTDSYNSPLHF.

The V and J genes are TRBV6-5 and TRBJ2-7; TRBD1 is a possible D gene (6 bases). Germline lookup yields CDR1 MNHEY and CDR2 SVGAGI. The CDR3 runs to 13 residues. V dropped 6 bases and J dropped 1 base, with 10 bases sitting between them. CDR3: CASRITGSYEQYF. CDR3 DNA sequence: TGTGCCAGCAGGATTACAGGGTCCTACGAGCAGTACTTC.

The chain combines TRBV9 with TRBJ2-3; D perhaps matches TRBD2 (6 bases). From germline, CDR1 is SGDLS and CDR2 YYNGEE. V shed 3 bases and J shed 0 bases, with 11 bases lying between them. The CDR3 contains 15 residues. The DNA of the CDR3 is TGTGCCAGCAGCGGAAGCGGGTCTAGCACAGATACGCAGTATTTT. Translating gives CASSGSGSSTDTQYF.

J is TRBJ2-2 and V is TRBV29-1; 8 bases agree with TRBD1. The CDR3 has 15 amino acids. V lost 5 bases and J lost 2; bases outside the gene matches: 7. Germline V gene data show CDR1 as SQVTM and CDR2 as ANQGSEA. The CDR3 sequence is CSVKTGTGNTGELFF. The CDR3 bases are TGCAGCGTTAAAACCGGGACAGGTAACACCGGGGAGCTGTTTTTT.

The chain employs TRBV5-1 and TRBJ1-2; D possibly corresponds to TRBD1 (6 bases). This CDR3 is 12 amino acids long. Trimming took 4 bases from V and 8 from J, leaving 12 bases between them. Germline V CDR1 and CDR2: SGHRS, YFSETQ. CDR3 amino acids: CASSATGGGYTF. As DNA, the CDR3 is TGCGCCAGCAGCGCGACGGGGGGCGGCTACACCTTC.

The V call is TRBV23-1, the J call TRBJ1-2; D is undetermined. TRBV23-1 is annotated as an ORF whose role is uncertain. The CDR3 sequence is 15 residues long. Trimming took off 4 bases at V and 1 base at J, with 13 bases between the two ends. DNA of the CDR3: TGCGCCAGCAGTCTCCATGTCCGGGATAACTATGGCTACACCTTC. Protein: CASSLHVRDNYGYTF.

The chain carries TRBV9 and TRBJ2-5; 9 bases agree with TRBD1. Per the germline V gene, CDR1 is SGDLS and CDR2 is YYNGEE. V trimming: 3 bases; J trimming: 2 bases; junction bases outside the gene matches: 5. This CDR3 has 15 residues. The CDR3 spells CASSAGTGLQETQYF. The CDR3 nucleotides read TGTGCCAGCAGCGCCGGGACAGGGCTGCAAGAGACCCAGTACTTC.